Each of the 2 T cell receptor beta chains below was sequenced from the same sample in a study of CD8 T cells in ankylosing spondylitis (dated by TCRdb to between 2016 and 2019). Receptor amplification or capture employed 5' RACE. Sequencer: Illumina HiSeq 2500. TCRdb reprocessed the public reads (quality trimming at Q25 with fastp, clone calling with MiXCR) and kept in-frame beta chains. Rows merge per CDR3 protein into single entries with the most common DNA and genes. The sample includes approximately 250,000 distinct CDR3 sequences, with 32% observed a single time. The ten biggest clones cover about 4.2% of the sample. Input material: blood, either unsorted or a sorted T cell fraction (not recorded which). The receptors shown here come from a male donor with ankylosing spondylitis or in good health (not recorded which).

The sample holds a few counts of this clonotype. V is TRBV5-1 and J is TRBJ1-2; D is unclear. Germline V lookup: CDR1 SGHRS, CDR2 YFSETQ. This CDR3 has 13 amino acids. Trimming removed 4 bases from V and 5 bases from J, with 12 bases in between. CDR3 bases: TGCGCCAGCAGCCAGAGTGGGGAGTATGGCTACACCTTC. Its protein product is CASSQSGEYGYTF.

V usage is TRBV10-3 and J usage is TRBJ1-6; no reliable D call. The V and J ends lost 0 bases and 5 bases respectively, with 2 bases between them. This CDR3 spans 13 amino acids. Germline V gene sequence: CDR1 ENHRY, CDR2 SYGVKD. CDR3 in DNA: TGTGCCATCAGTGAGTCGGATAATTCACCCCTCCACTTT. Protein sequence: CAISESDNSPLHF.